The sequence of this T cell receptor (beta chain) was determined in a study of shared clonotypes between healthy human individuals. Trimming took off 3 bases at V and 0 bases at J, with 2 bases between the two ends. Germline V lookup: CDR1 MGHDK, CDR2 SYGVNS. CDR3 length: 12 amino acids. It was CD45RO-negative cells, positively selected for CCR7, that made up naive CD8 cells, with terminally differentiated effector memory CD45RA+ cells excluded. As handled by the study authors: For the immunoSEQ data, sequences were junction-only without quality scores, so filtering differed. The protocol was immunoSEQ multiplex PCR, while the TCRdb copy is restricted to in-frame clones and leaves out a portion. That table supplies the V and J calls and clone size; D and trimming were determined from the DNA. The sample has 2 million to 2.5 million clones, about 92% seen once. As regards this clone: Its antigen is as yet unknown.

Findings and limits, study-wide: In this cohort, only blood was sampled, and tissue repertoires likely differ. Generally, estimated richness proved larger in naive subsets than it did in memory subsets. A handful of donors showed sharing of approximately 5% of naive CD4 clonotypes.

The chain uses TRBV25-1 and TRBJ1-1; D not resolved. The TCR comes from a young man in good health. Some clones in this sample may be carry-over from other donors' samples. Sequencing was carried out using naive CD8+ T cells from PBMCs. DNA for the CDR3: TGTGCCAGCAGTGATTTGAACACTGAAGCTTTCTTT. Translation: CASSDLNTEAFF.